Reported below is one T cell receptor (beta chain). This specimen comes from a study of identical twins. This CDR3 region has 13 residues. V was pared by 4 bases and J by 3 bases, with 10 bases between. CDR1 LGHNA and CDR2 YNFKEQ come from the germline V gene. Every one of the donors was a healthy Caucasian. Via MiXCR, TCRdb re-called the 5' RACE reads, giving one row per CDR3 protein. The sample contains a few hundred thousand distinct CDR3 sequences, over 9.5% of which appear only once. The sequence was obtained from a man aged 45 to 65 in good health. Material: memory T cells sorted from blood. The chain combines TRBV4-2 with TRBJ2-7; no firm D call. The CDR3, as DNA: TGTGCCAGCAGCCTTTCTAAATTCTACGAGCAGTACTTC. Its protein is CASSLSKFYEQYF.